This T cell receptor (beta chain) was documented in a study of blood T cell repertoires in COVID-19. Study at large: COVID-19 samples from acute and convalescent phases originated in the United States, Italy and Spain. T cells, B-cell-depleted T cells, or PBMCs supplied cDNA or gDNA.

In the original workflow: It was from reference gene primer amplification that nucleated cell counts were estimated. Assay: immunoSEQ multiplex PCR; the TCRdb copy retains only in-frame clones and omits some. V and J calls and clone size are copied from that table; D and trimming were computed from the DNA. Among about 39,000 clones listed, 65% to 85% were seen once. The sequence derives from a man in his fifties or sixties in a cohort sampled during active COVID-19. The sample consisted of peripheral blood.

CDR3 in DNA: TGTGCCAGCAGTTTGAGACGGGGGGGCACCGGGGAGCTGTTTTTT. Its translation is CASSLRRGGTGELFF. This rearrangement joins TRBV28 to TRBJ2-2; 8 nucleotides agree with TRBD2. With V trimmed by 3 bases and J by 4 bases, 4 bases remained unmatched. Looked up from germline, CDR1 is MDHEN and CDR2 is SYDVKM. This CDR3 spans 15 amino acids.